These 31 T cell receptor beta chains share one sample of origin, sequenced in a study of Graves' ophthalmopathy and Graves' hyperthyroidism. RNA served as the template for amplifying TCR beta CDR3 regions. HTBI primers primed a first-round RT-PCR, and a second-round multiplex PCR followed. TCRdb called the multiplex PCR reads again in MiXCR, with one record for every CDR3 protein. The sample has some 240,000 distinct CDR3 sequences, around 45% seen once; the top ten hold roughly 45%. Sequenced input: peripheral blood. Receptors were obtained from an adult man with Graves' ophthalmopathy.

This chain joins TRBV2 and TRBJ2-5; possibly TRBD1 or TRBD2 for D (5 bases each). CDR3 size: 14 residues. In germline, CDR1 is SNHLY, CDR2 FYNNEI. The V gene lost 2 bases and the J gene lost 5 bases, with 12 bases spanning the gap. CDR3 region: CASSEPGPGETQYF. In DNA form, the CDR3 reads TGTGCCAGCAGTGAACCGGGACCAGGGGAGACCCAGTACTTC.

This clonotype came up a few times. The rearrangement joins TRBV10-3 to TRBJ1-5, with 9 bases fitting TRBD1. Germline values: CDR1 ENHRY, CDR2 SYGVKD. The CDR3 consists of 14 residues. J gave up 5 bases and V 6 bases, and 5 bases lay outside the gene matches. In DNA, the CDR3 is TGTGCCATCAGCCCCGGGGACAGGGATCAGCCCCAGCATTTT. This codes for CAISPGDRDQPQHF.

J is TRBJ1-4 and V is TRBV19, with D maybe TRBD1 (5 bases). The CDR3 is 14 residues long. Per germline, CDR1 LNHDA and CDR2 SQIVND (reference sequence). Trimming pared 6 bases from V and 8 bases from J, leaving 16 bases between. The CDR3 nucleotides read TGTGCCAGTAGCGACGGGACCGTAGGGGAAAAACTGTTTTTT. Translated, it gives CASSDGTVGEKLFF.

This chain connects TRBV7-2 to TRBJ1-1, with D perhaps matching TRBD1 (5 bases). The CDR3 contains 15 residues. Germline V gene lookup returns CDR1 SGHTA and CDR2 FQGNSA. Trimming shortened V by 1 base and J by 5 bases, and 14 bases separated the two germline ends. The CDR3 nucleotides read TGTGCCAGCAGCTTAGGTGCAGGGAAGTGGACTGAAGCTTTCTTT. Translated: CASSLGAGKWTEAFF.

This chain links TRBV29-1 with TRBJ2-3; D perhaps matches TRBD2 (5 bases). This CDR3 contains 14 residues. With 4 bases removed from V and 0 bases from J, the gap between germline ends came to 11 bases. The V gene's germline CDR1 is SQVTM and CDR2 ANQGSEA. CDR3 nucleotide sequence: TGCAGCGTTGGTGGGAGAACTAGCACAGATACGCAGTATTTT. As protein: CSVGGRTSTDTQYF.

V and J are TRBV5-1 and TRBJ1-2; possibly TRBD1 for D (5 bases). The CDR3 loop spans 14 amino acids. Looked up from germline, CDR1 is SGHRS and CDR2 is YFSETQ. V was pared by 1 base and J by 10 bases, with 17 bases between. CDR3 sequence: CASSLQGGPQPYTF. The CDR3, as DNA: TGCGCCAGCAGCTTGCAGGGAGGGCCACAACCCTACACCTTC.

The V gene is TRBV9, the J gene TRBJ2-5; TRBD1 might be the D (6 bases). The CDR3 is made up of 15 amino acids. Trimming cost V 0 bases and J 5 bases, with 14 bases left between them. Germline assignment: CDR1 SGDLS and CDR2 YYNGEE. CDR3 DNA: TGTGCCAGCAGCGTAGAGGGGGTCCTGGTGGAGACCCAGTACTTC. It is translated as CASSVEGVLVETQYF. Looking up the rest from reference TRBV9 and TRBJ2-5 gives the full variable domain: DSGVTQTPKHLITATGQRVTLRCSPRSGDLSVYWYQQSLDQGLQFLIQYYNGEERAKGNILERFSAQQFPDLHSELNLSSLELGDSALYFCASSVEGVLVETQYFGPGTRLLVL.

This clonotype occurred many times. The J gene is TRBJ1-6, the V gene TRBV7-6; D gene uncertain. The CDR3 is 13 residues long. With 0 bases removed from V and 8 bases from J, the gap between germline ends came to 5 bases. Germline V gives CDR1 SGHVS, CDR2 FNYEAQ. The CDR3 DNA is TGTGCCAGCAGCTTAGCGCAAGATTCACCCCTCCACTTT. Translated, it gives CASSLAQDSPLHF.

The chain employs TRBV20-1 and TRBJ1-4; 8 positions match TRBD1. Germline V lookup: CDR1 DFQATT, CDR2 SNEGSKA (reference sequence). There are 17 residues in the CDR3. The V segment lost 6 bases and the J segment 2 bases; nucleotides outside the gene matches: 14. CDR3 in DNA: TGCAGTGCCGTGAGGACAGGGAAGATCGGGACTAATGAAAAACTGTTTTTT. Protein: CSAVRTGKIGTNEKLFF.

This clonotype was detected a few times. The chain joins TRBV10-3 to TRBJ2-2, with TRBD2 as a possible D gene (5 bases). Deletions cut 4 bases from V and 3 bases from J, with 15 bases between. Germline assignment: CDR1 ENHRY and CDR2 SYGVKD. This CDR3 has 16 amino acids. The CDR3 nucleotides are TGTGCCATCAGTGCGGTCACTAGGCTCGACACCGGGGAGCTGTTTTTT. Amino acids: CAISAVTRLDTGELFF.

This clonotype was seen a few times. The chain has TRBV10-3 and TRBJ2-7; 13 nucleotides match TRBD2. CDR1 and CDR2 (germline): ENHRY, SYGVKD. The CDR3 is 17 amino acids. The trim removed 10 bases at V and 3 bases at J, leaving 15 bases unmatched. This chain's CDR3 is CASALRGGLAGVYEQYF. The CDR3 nucleotides read TGTGCCAGCGCCCTAAGGGGAGGACTAGCGGGAGTCTACGAGCAGTACTTC.

V and J are TRBV9 and TRBJ1-1; D possibly corresponds to TRBD1 (5 bases). Between the trimmed V and J ends, which lost 0 bases and 3 bases, there was a span of 21 bases. CDR3 size: 18 residues. CDR1 SGDLS and CDR2 YYNGEE come from the germline V gene. The CDR3 region has the DNA TGTGCCAGCAGCGTAGTAGTGGGGGGAGCAGGGAGACACACTGAAGCTTTCTTT. Encoded protein: CASSVVVGGAGRHTEAFF.

This clonotype has more than one count but fewer than ten. The chain combines TRBV19 with TRBJ1-1, with unresolved D. The CDR3 totals 15 residues. The germline V gene encodes CDR1 LNHDA and CDR2 SQIVND (reference sequence). V shed 3 bases and J shed 2 bases, with 13 bases lying between them. The CDR3 DNA sequence: TGTGCCAGTAGTATCATGTCTACGCTAAACACTGAAGCTTTCTTT. This gives the protein CASSIMSTLNTEAFF.

There are a few counts of this clonotype. The rearrangement links TRBV7-8 to TRBJ1-2; 7 nucleotides match TRBD1. There are 15 residues in the CDR3. The germline gives CDR1 SGHVS, CDR2 FQNEAQ. Losses at the gene ends were 5 bases for V and 8 bases for J; bases not matched to a gene: 14. CDR3: CASSQLSDRVWGYTF. DNA of the CDR3: TGTGCCAGCAGCCAACTCTCAGACAGGGTGTGGGGCTACACCTTC. Drawing the rest from reference TRBV7-8 and TRBJ1-2, the complete variable domain is GAGVSQSPRYKVAKRGQDVALRCDPISGHVSLFWYQQALGQGPEFLTYFQNEAQLDKSGLPSDRFFAERPEGSVSTLKIQRTQQEDSAVYLCASSQLSDRVWGYTFGSGTRLTVV.

There are a few counts of this clonotype. This rearrangement joins TRBV19 to TRBJ1-5, with D maybe TRBD1 (6 bases). CDR3 length: 17 residues. CDR1 and CDR2 from the germline V gene are LNHDA and SQIVND (reference sequence). V dropped 2 bases and J dropped 4 bases, with 18 bases sitting between them. The CDR3 coding sequence is TGTGCCAGTAGTATATGGGCGGGAACAGGGAAGAATCAGCCCCAGCATTTT. Translated, it gives CASSIWAGTGKNQPQHF.

V and J are TRBV6-1 and TRBJ1-4; possibly TRBD1 for D (6 bases). This CDR3 is 12 amino acids long. Germline loops: CDR1 MNHNS, CDR2 SASEGT. Between the trimmed V and J ends, which lost 4 bases and 13 bases, there was a span of 13 bases. This chain's CDR3 is CASSVEGGGLFF. CDR3 DNA sequence: TGTGCCAGCAGTGTCGAAGGGGGAGGACTGTTTTTT.

This clonotype has just one count. The chain recombines TRBV14 with TRBJ2-6; D unclear. V was shortened by 5 bases and J by 4 bases, with 12 bases between the two germline ends. In germline, CDR1 is SGHDN, CDR2 FVKESK. The CDR3 loop spans 15 amino acids. The DNA of the CDR3 is TGTGCCAGCAGCACCCAGACCGCAGGGGCCAACGTCCTGACTTTC. This sequence encodes CASSTQTAGANVLTF.

This clonotype was found a few times. This chain joins TRBV29-1 and TRBJ1-2; D might be TRBD1 (6 bases). CDR1 SQVTM and CDR2 ANQGSEA come from the germline V gene. Deletions cut 5 bases from V and 4 bases from J, with 26 bases between. The CDR3 runs 17 residues. The DNA of the CDR3 is TGCAGCGTTATCAATCTCCGGGACAACGGGGGCCTCTATGGCTACACCTTC. Translating gives CSVINLRDNGGLYGYTF.

A few counts support this clonotype. The chain combines TRBV7-2 with TRBJ2-7; TRBD1 might be the D (5 bases). Germline CDR1 reads SGHTA; CDR2 reads FQGNSA. The CDR3 totals 13 residues. Trimming cost V 5 bases and J 1 base, with 9 bases left between them. CDR3 loop: CASSPQASYEQYF. The DNA for the CDR3 is TGTGCCAGCAGCCCACAGGCATCCTACGAGCAGTACTTC.

The chain carries TRBV10-2 and TRBJ1-5; D uncertain. The CDR3 totals 15 residues. Germline V gene data show CDR1 as WSHSY and CDR2 as SAAADI. V gave up 8 bases and J gave up 6 bases, with 20 bases separating them. This CDR3 is CASFQEAGSVQPQHF. DNA for the CDR3: TGCGCCAGCTTCCAGGAAGCGGGGTCCGTTCAGCCCCAGCATTTT.

This clonotype was observed a handful of times. The chain joins TRBV5-8 to TRBJ1-1; TRBD1 agrees at 10 bases. In germline, CDR1 is SGHTS, CDR2 YDEGEE. The CDR3 runs to 13 residues. V lost 4 bases, J lost 10 bases, and 7 bases stayed unmatched. The CDR3 protein is CASSVDRGQAAFF. DNA for the CDR3: TGTGCCAGCAGCGTCGACAGGGGGCAAGCAGCTTTCTTT.

This chain uses TRBV20-1 with TRBJ2-5; TRBD2 is a possible D gene (6 bases). Germline assignment: CDR1 DFQATT and CDR2 SNEGSKA (reference sequence). V dropped 1 base and J dropped 5 bases, with 14 bases sitting between them. The CDR3 contains 14 residues. This CDR3 is CSARGLTGVETQYF. The DNA for the CDR3 is TGCAGTGCTAGAGGGTTGACGGGAGTGGAGACCCAGTACTTC.

To note about this clonotype: This may stem from a read error, because a much larger clone lies one nucleotide away. V is TRBV10-3 and J is TRBJ1-2; D perhaps matches TRBD1 (6 bases). CDR3 size: 13 residues. CDR1 is ENHRY and CDR2 is SYGVKD in the germline V gene. The CDR3 reads CAISETDSYRYTF. The CDR3 nucleotides are TGTGCCATCAGTGAGACGGACAGCTATCGCTACACCTTC.

This clonotype was seen many times. The V gene is TRBV29-1, the J gene TRBJ1-5, with D unclear. This CDR3 region has 15 residues. V gave up 4 bases and J gave up 11 bases, with 24 bases separating them. From germline, CDR1 is SQVTM and CDR2 ANQGSEA. CDR3 nucleotides: TGCAGCGTTGGGATATGGGATCGTTCAGGTAGGACCCAGCATTTT. It translates to CSVGIWDRSGRTQHF.

This clonotype was recorded a few times. The chain recombines TRBV20-1 with TRBJ2-7; 7 nucleotides agree with TRBD1. Germline values: CDR1 DFQATT, CDR2 SNEGSKA (reference sequence). The CDR3 totals 13 residues. Losses at the gene ends were 3 bases for V and 2 bases for J; bases not matched to a gene: 4. Here the CDR3 DNA reads TGCAGTGCTAGGATCGGGACAGCCTACGAGCAGTACTTC. Protein: CSARIGTAYEQYF.

This clonotype was recorded once. The J gene is TRBJ2-7, the V gene TRBV10-3; TRBD2 is a possible D gene (6 bases). Germline CDR1 is ENHRY and CDR2 is SYGVKD. The germline V and J ends were trimmed by 6 bases and 9 bases, with 24 bases remaining between them. This CDR3 is built from 15 residues. CDR3 sequence (DNA): TGTGCCATCAGGCCCGGGACTGCTAGCACAGATACGCAGTACTTC. It is translated as CAIRPGTASTDTQYF.

This sequence joins TRBV7-9 and TRBJ2-7, with TRBD2 matching over 7 bases. Germline loops: CDR1 SEHNR, CDR2 FQNEAQ (reference sequence). The trim removed 2 bases at V and 6 bases at J, leaving 10 bases unmatched. This CDR3 is 15 amino acids long. CDR3 DNA sequence: TGTGCCAGCAGCTTAACGGGGGGTGCCGTATTCGAGCAGTACTTC. Residues: CASSLTGGAVFEQYF.

The chain recombines TRBV5-6 with TRBJ1-3; D gene ambiguous. Germline loops: CDR1 SGHDT, CDR2 YYEEEE. The CDR3 consists of 15 residues. Trimming pared 0 bases from V and 2 bases from J, leaving 9 bases between. CDR3 sequence reads: CASSLAGTTGNTIYF. CDR3 coding DNA: TGTGCCAGCAGCTTGGCTGGTACGACTGGAAACACCATATATTTT.

This chain joins TRBV7-9 and TRBJ1-3; 8 bases match TRBD1. The V gene end was trimmed by 0 bases and the J gene end by 3 bases; junction bases not matched to a gene: 7. The CDR3 covers 17 residues. Germline V CDR1 and CDR2: SEHNR, FQNEAQ (reference sequence). The CDR3 spells CASSLARQGAGGNTIYF. Here the CDR3 DNA reads TGTGCCAGCAGCTTAGCGCGGCAGGGGGCTGGTGGAAACACCATATATTTT.

This clonotype came up once. V is TRBV12-3 or TRBV12-4 and J is TRBJ1-1; D is unclear. Trimming took off 1 base at V and 0 bases at J, with 6 bases between the two ends. The CDR3 has 14 amino acids. The DNA of the CDR3 is TGTGCCAGCAGTTTAGTGTTCATGAACACTGAAGCTTTCTTT. Protein product: CASSLVFMNTEAFF.

This rearrangement joins TRBV7-2 to TRBJ2-1; D possibly corresponds to TRBD2 (6 bases). The CDR3 covers 15 residues. Germline V gene data show CDR1 as SGHTA and CDR2 as FQGNSA. The germline V and J ends were trimmed by 1 base and 4 bases, with 11 bases remaining between them. CDR3: CASSLGGTDYNEQFF. CDR3 in DNA: TGTGCCAGCAGCTTAGGCGGGACGGATTACAATGAGCAGTTCTTC.